These 8 T cell receptor beta chains were all obtained from the same sample, sequenced in a study of cytomegalovirus exposure and HLA in healthy donors. Use of 60 Vbeta and 13 Jbeta primers characterized the PCR. The protocol was immunoSEQ multiplex PCR, while the TCRdb copy is restricted to in-frame clones and leaves out a portion. The data contain roughly 250,000 clones, more than 55% of them singletons. The specimen was PBMCs. These receptor sequences come from a female donor in good health and CMV-seronegative.

This clone has a handful of counts. The J gene is TRBJ1-5, the V gene TRBV6-6, with D perhaps TRBD1 (6 bases). The germline V and J ends were trimmed by 5 bases and 5 bases, with 13 bases remaining between them. The germline V gene encodes CDR1 MNHNY and CDR2 SVGAGI (reference sequence). This CDR3 region has 14 residues. As DNA, the CDR3 is TGTGCCAGCAGTCGACAGGCCCGGGATCAGCCCCAGCATTTT. Amino acid sequence: CASSRQARDQPQHF.

This clone has a single count. The V call is TRBV27, the J call TRBJ1-4; D is unresolved. The length of the CDR3 is 14 residues. Looked up from germline, CDR1 is MNHEY and CDR2 is SMNVEV (reference sequence). V lost 5 bases to trimming and J lost 4 bases, with 11 bases between them. The DNA for the CDR3 is TGTGCCAGCAGTCTCCGGGAGATTAATGAAAAACTGTTTTTT. It is translated as CASSLREINEKLFF.

The chain couples TRBV18 to TRBJ2-3, with D possibly matching TRBD1 (5 bases). Trimming stripped 3 bases from V and 5 bases from J, with 12 bases between. The CDR3 runs 14 residues. Germline V lookup: CDR1 KGHSH, CDR2 LQKENI. Written as DNA, the CDR3 is TGTGCCAGCTCACCGTTAAGGGGCTTAGATACGCAGTATTTT. Its protein product is CASSPLRGLDTQYF.

The V gene is TRBV7-6, the J gene TRBJ1-1; no clear D. Per germline, CDR1 SGHVS and CDR2 FNYEAQ. The ends were cut back, 5 bases at V and 0 bases at J, with 10 bases in the middle. The CDR3 runs to 14 residues. CDR3 sequence reads: CASSKEDLNTEAFF. The DNA of the CDR3 is TGTGCCAGCAGCAAGGAGGATCTGAACACTGAAGCTTTCTTT.

The rearrangement joins TRBV11-3 to TRBJ1-1; D not resolved. V lost 5 bases and J lost 0, with 25 bases in between. The length of the CDR3 is 19 residues. The germline gives CDR1 SGHNT, CDR2 YENEEA. CDR3 loop: CASSQEQYRLRDLNTEAFF. CDR3 bases: TGTGCCAGCAGCCAGGAGCAATATCGGCTGCGGGATTTGAACACTGAAGCTTTCTTT.

The J gene is TRBJ1-2, the V gene TRBV28; TRBD1 matches at 7 bases. The V segment lost 6 bases and the J segment 4 bases; nucleotides outside the gene matches: 8. The CDR3 runs to 14 residues. Per the germline V gene, CDR1 is MDHEN and CDR2 is SYDVKM. The CDR3 DNA is TGTGCCAGCAGAGAGCCGGGACAGCTCTATGGCTACACCTTC. Encoded protein: CASREPGQLYGYTF.

V gene TRBV5-1 combines with J gene TRBJ1-4, with unresolved D. Trimming shortened V by 1 base and J by 3 bases, and 10 bases separated the two germline ends. The germline V gene has CDR1 SGHRS and CDR2 YFSETQ. This CDR3 region has 15 residues. The CDR3 sequence: CASSLRGGANEKLFF. The CDR3 DNA follows: TGCGCCAGCAGCTTGCGGGGAGGAGCTAATGAAAAACTGTTTTTT.

The chain is built from TRBV6-5 and TRBJ1-1, with D possibly TRBD1 on 6 matching bases. Germline V CDR1 and CDR2: MNHEY, SVGAGI. The CDR3 has 13 amino acids. V was pared by 8 bases and J by 5 bases, with 15 bases between. The CDR3 coding sequence is TGTGCCAGCTCACAGGGCTGGGGAACTGAAGCTTTCTTT. It encodes CASSQGWGTEAFF.